This T cell receptor beta chain appears in the sequencing data of a study of blood T cell repertoires in COVID-19. Study context: The origin of the acute and convalescent COVID-19 samples was the United States, Italy and Spain. From T cells, B-cell-depleted T cells, or PBMCs came the material, which was cDNA or gDNA.

Per germline, CDR1 MDHEN and CDR2 SYDVKM. This CDR3 region has 11 residues. The V and J ends lost 5 bases and 7 bases respectively, with 8 bases between them. In the authors' methods: Nucleated cell counts were estimated from reference gene primer amplification. TCRdb's table, derived via immunoSEQ multiplex PCR, lists solely in-frame clones and lacks some. Clone size and V and J calls were adopted from that table, with D and trimming inferred from the DNA. The repertoire consists of some 100,000 clones, with about 85% occurring once and the leading ten covering over 10%. The sample was peripheral blood. The gene calls are TRBV28 and TRBJ1-2; D gene ambiguous. The receptor was derived from a middle-aged man with active or convalescent COVID-19. CDR3 amino acids: CASSANGGYTF. CDR3 in DNA: TGTGCCAGCAGTGCGAACGGTGGCTACACCTTC.